This T cell receptor beta chain comes out of a study of cytomegalovirus exposure and HLA in healthy donors. The study's findings and limits: In all likelihood, a cluster of highly shared sequence variants was a sequencing artifact. On later analysis, the bulk of CMV-associated TCR beta chains appeared to be HLA-restricted. An assumption of roughly uniform sequencing depth across donors underlay the presence/absence analyses.

PCR amplification relied on 60 Vbeta primers (plus 13 Jbeta primers). Profiled with immunoSEQ multiplex PCR; TCRdb holds only in-frame clones, not every one. The sample data list more than 95,000 clones. With regard to this clone: The antigen remains undetermined.

This CDR3 region has 13 residues. Trimming removed 7 bases at V and 5 bases at J, with 17 bases between. Germline V gene sequence: CDR1 SQVTM, CDR2 ANQGSEA. Sample: PBMCs. The J gene is TRBJ1-1, the V gene TRBV29-1; D gene unclear. This receptor was obtained from a man aged 35-49 years in good health and CMV-seronegative. CDR3 loop: CSANTQVRTEAFF. CDR3 sequence (DNA): TGCAGCGCCAATACCCAGGTCCGGACTGAAGCTTTCTTT.